Reported below is one T cell receptor beta chain. The antigen remains unidentified. The data were taken from a study of radiation and T cells in renal cell carcinoma. Study-level results: Baseline intratumoral clonotype presence is unknown without pretreatment biopsies. From baseline, blood top tumor clonotypes peaked at 2 weeks post-radiation.

The table came from immunoSEQ multiplex PCR; TCRdb's copy has only in-frame clones and leaves some out. The sample consists of some 130,000 clones, 70% to 90% of them appearing once. From germline, CDR1 is GTSNPN and CDR2 SVGIG (reference sequence). V dropped 4 bases and J dropped 5 bases, with 14 bases sitting between them. This CDR3 has 14 residues. Stated time point: blood 2 weeks post-SBRT. Treatment meaning: 15 Gy SBRT to primary tumor, nephrectomy 4 weeks later. Blood was sampled at baseline, 2 weeks and 4 weeks after SBRT. The patient's renal cell carcinoma had clear cell pathology. The source is a woman aged 60-70 years with renal cell carcinoma. This material consisted of blood, taken from a patient whose treatment included radiotherapy and nephrectomy. The chain has TRBV30 and TRBJ1-4; perhaps TRBD1 as D (5 bases). Here the CDR3 reads CAWTQGLQNEKLFF. CDR3 DNA sequence: TGTGCCTGGACTCAGGGCTTACAAAATGAAAAACTGTTTTTT.